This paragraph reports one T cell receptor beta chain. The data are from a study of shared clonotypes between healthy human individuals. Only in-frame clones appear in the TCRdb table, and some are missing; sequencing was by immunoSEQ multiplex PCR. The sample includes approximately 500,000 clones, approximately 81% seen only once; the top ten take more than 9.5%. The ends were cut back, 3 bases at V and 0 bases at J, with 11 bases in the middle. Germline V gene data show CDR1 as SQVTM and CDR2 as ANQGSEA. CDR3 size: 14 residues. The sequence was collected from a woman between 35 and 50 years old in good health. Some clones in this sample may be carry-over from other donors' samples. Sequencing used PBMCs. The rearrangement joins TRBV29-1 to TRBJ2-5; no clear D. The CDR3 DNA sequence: TGCAGCGTTGATAGGTCAGAGTACCAAGAGACCCAGTACTTC. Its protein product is CSVDRSEYQETQYF.